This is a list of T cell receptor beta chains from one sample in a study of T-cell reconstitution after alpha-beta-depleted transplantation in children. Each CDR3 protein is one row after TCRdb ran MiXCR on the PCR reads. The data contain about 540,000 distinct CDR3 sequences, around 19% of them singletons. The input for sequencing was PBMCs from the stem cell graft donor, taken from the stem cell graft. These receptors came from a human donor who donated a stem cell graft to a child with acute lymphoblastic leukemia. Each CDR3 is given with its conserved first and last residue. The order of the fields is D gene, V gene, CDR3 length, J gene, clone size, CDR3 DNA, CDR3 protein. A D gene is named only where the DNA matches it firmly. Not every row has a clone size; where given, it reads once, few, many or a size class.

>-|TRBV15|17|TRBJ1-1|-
TGTGCCACCAGCAGAGATCCCAAGTGGCCCATGAACACTGAAGCTTTCTTT
CATSRDPKWPMNTEAFF
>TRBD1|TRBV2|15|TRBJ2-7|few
TGTGCCAGCAGAAGGACAGGGGAATACTCCTACGAGCAGTACTTC
CASRRTGEYSYEQYF
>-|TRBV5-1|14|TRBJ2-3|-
TGCGCCAGCAGTTGGGGTAGCCGCACAGATACGCAGTATTTT
CASSWGSRTDTQYF
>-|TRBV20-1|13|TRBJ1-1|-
TGCAGTGCTAGAGCGACGGATTACACTGAAGCTTTCTTT
CSARATDYTEAFF
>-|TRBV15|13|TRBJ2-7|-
TGTGCCACCAGCAGAGACAAGCGCGACGAGCAGTACTTC
CATSRDKRDEQYF
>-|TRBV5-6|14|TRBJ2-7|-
TGTGCCAGCAGCTTGAGCAGGTTCTCGTACGAGCAGTACTTC
CASSLSRFSYEQYF
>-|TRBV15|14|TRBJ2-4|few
TGTGCCACCAGCAGAGCAGGAGCCAAAAACATTCAGTACTTC
CATSRAGAKNIQYF
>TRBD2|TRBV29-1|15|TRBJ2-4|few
TGCAGCGTTGTACCTAGCGGCTACGTCAAAAACATTCAGTACTTC
CSVVPSGYVKNIQYF
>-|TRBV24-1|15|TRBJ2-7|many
TGTGCCACCAGTGATTCCAGGGGTCGGACCTACGAGCAGTACTTC
CATSDSRGRTYEQYF
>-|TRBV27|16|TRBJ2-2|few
TGTGCCAGCAGTTTATGGGGGGGGGCGCGAGGCGGGGAGCTGTTTTTT
CASSLWGGARGGELFF
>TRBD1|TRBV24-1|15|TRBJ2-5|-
TGTGCCACCAGTGCCCACGGACAGGGGCGACAGACCCAGTACTTC
CATSAHGQGRQTQYF
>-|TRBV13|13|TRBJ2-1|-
TGTGCCAGCAGCTCAGTTAGTAGGAATGAGCAGTTCTTC
CASSSVSRNEQFF
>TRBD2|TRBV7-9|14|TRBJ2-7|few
TGTGCCAGCAGCGGAAGCGGGAGGATCTACGAGCAGTACTTC
CASSGSGRIYEQYF
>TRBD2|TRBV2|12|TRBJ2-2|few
TGTGCCAGCATGACTAGCCCCGGGGAGCTGTTTTTT
CASMTSPGELFF
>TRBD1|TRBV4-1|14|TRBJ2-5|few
TGCGCCAGCAGCCAAGAGACAGGGCCAGAGACCCAGTACTTC
CASSQETGPETQYF
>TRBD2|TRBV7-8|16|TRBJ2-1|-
TGTGCCAGCAGCTTAAGGGTCCTAGCGGCCTACAATGAGCAGTTCTTC
CASSLRVLAAYNEQFF
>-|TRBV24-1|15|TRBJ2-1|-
TGTGCCACCGCTACGTCAGGGGAAGGGCGCAATGAGCAGTTCTTC
CATATSGEGRNEQFF
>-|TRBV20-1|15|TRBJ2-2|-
TGCAGTGTTAGCGGGACAGAAGCGAACACCGGGGAGCTGTTTTTT
CSVSGTEANTGELFF
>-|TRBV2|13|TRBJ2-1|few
TGTGCCAGCCGTCCCCAACAGGGCAATGAGCAGTTCTTC
CASRPQQGNEQFF
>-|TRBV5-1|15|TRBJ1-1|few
TGCGCCAGCAGCTTGGCCACGGGGCGCCCAACTGAAGCTTTCTTT
CASSLATGRPTEAFF
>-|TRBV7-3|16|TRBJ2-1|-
TGTGCCAGCAGCTTAACGATTAGCGGTTTATACAATGAGCAGTTCTTC
CASSLTISGLYNEQFF
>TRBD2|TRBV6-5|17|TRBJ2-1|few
TGTGCCAGCAGATATTTTAGCGGGAGGGTCTCCTACAATGAGCAGTTCTTC
CASRYFSGRVSYNEQFF
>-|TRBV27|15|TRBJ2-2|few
TGTGCCAGCAGTTCTCCGGACAGATTCACCGGGGAGCTGTTTTTT
CASSSPDRFTGELFF
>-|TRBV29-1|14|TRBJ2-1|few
TGCAGCGTTGTGAAGCGATCCTTTTACAATGAGCAGTTCTTC
CSVVKRSFYNEQFF
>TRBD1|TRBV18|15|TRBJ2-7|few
TGTGCCAGCTCACCCCAGCCGGACAGGAGATACGAGCAGTACTTC
CASSPQPDRRYEQYF
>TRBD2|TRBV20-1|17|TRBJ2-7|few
TGCAGTGCTAGGGGACTACATGGTGGAGCTAGGGATTACGAGCAGTACTTC
CSARGLHGGARDYEQYF
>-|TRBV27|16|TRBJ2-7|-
TGTGCCAGCAGTTTAGTGGCGGGATCATTCTCCTACGAGCAGTACTTC
CASSLVAGSFSYEQYF
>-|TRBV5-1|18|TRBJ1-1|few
TGCGCCAGCAGCTTATATAGAGACACCGGTTCAGTGAACACTGAAGCTTTCTTT
CASSLYRDTGSVNTEAFF
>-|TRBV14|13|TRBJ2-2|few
TGTGCCAGCAGCCCGACAGTCCCCGGGGAGCTGTTTTTT
CASSPTVPGELFF
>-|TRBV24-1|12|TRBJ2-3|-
TGTGCCACCAGTGATTTGGTCGATACGCAGTATTTT
CATSDLVDTQYF
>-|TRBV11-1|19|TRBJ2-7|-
TGTGCCAGCAGCTTAGCGCTTGCGAGGGAGAGGGTAAAGTTCTACGAGCAGTACTTC
CASSLALARERVKFYEQYF
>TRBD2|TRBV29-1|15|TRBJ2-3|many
TGCAGCGTTGAGGGTACTAGCGGTCGCACAGATACGCAGTATTTT
CSVEGTSGRTDTQYF
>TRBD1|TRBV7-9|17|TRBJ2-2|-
TGTGCCAGCAGCTCAGGGACAGGGGGCGAAGACACCGGGGAGCTGTTTTTT
CASSSGTGGEDTGELFF
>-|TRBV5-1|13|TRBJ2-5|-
TGCGCCAGCAGCCTGGATATGAGCGGGACCCAGTACTTC
CASSLDMSGTQYF
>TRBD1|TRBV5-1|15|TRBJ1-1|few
TGCGCCAGCAGCGGGGGGACAGGGTGGAACACTGAAGCTTTCTTT
CASSGGTGWNTEAFF
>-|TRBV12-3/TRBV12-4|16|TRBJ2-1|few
TGTGCCAGCAGTTTGTTAGGACTACCCACATACAATGAGCAGTTCTTC
CASSLLGLPTYNEQFF
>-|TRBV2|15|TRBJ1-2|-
TGTGCCAGCAGTGAAACCGGTGGGGGTTCGGGGGGCTACACCTTC
CASSETGGGSGGYTF
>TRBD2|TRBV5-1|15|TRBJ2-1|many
TGCGCCAGCAGCCCTTTAGCGGGACCCTACAATGAGCAGTTCTTC
CASSPLAGPYNEQFF
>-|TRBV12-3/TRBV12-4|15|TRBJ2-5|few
TGTGCCAGCACCCTTGGAGGGAGTTTTCAAGAGACCCAGTACTTC
CASTLGGSFQETQYF
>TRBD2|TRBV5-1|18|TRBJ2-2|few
TGCGCCAGCCGCCCCGGGACTAGCGTATGGGAGAGGACCGGGGAGCTGTTTTTT
CASRPGTSVWERTGELFF
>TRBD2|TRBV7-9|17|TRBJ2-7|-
TGTGCCAGCAGGGGTAGTGGGGCTAGCGGGAGGACCCACGAGCAGTACTTC
CASRGSGASGRTHEQYF
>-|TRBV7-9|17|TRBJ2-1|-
TGTGCCAGCAGCTTAGAAGGCAGGGGATGGGTTTTGGATGAGCAGTTCTTC
CASSLEGRGWVLDEQFF
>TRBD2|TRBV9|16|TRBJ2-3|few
TGTGCCAGCAGTCATCCGGGACTAGCGTTAGGAGATACGCAGTATTTT
CASSHPGLALGDTQYF